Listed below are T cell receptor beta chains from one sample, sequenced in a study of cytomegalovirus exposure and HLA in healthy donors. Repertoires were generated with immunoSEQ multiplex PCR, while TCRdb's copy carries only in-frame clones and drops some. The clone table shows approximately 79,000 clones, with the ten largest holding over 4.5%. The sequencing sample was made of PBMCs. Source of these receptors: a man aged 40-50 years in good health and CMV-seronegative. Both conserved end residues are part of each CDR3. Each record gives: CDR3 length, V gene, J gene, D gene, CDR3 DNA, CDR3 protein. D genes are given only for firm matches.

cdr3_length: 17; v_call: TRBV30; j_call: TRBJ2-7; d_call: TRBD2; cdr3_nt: TGTGCCTGGAGTACACGGACTAGCGGGAGAGGGTCCTACGAGCAGTACTTC; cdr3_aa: CAWSTRTSGRGSYEQYF
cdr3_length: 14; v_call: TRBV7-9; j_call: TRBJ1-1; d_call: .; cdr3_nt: TGTGCCAGCAGCTTATCGGGGGGGAACACTGAAGCTTTCTTT; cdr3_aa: CASSLSGGNTEAFF
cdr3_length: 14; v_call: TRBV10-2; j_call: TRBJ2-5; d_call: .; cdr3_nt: TGCGCCAGCAGTGAGCTTCGTACAGCCGAGACCCAGTACTTC; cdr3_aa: CASSELRTAETQYF
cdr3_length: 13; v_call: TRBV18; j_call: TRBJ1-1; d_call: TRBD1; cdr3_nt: TGTGCCAGCTCTTTCAGGGGGCTCCCTGAAGCTTTCTTT; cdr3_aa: CASSFRGLPEAFF
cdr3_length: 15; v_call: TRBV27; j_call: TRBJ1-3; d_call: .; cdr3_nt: TGTGCCAGCAGTTTATGGGGGGACTCTGGAAACACCATATATTTT; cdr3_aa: CASSLWGDSGNTIYF
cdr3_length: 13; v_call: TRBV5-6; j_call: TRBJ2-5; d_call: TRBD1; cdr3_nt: TGTGCCAGCAGCTTGCAGGGGGCAGAGACCCAGTACTTC; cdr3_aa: CASSLQGAETQYF
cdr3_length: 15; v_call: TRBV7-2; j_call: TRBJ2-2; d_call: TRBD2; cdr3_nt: TGTGCCAGCAGCTTAGGTGGGGGGGTTCACCGGGAGCTGTTTTTT; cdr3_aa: CASSLGGGVHRELFF
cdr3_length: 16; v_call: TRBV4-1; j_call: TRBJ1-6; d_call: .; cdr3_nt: TGCGCCAGCAGCCAAGAAGACAGCCATGGTAATTCACCCCTCCACTTT; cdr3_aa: CASSQEDSHGNSPLHF
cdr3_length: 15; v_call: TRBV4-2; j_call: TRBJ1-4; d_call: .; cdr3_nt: TGTGCCAGCAGTCAAAGCGGGGCAACTAATGAAAAACTGTTTTTT; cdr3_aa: CASSQSGATNEKLFF
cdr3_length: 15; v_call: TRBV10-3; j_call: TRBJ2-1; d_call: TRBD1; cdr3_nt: TGTGCCATCAGACCCAATACTGGACAGGCAAGTGAGCAGTTCTTC; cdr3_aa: CAIRPNTGQASEQFF
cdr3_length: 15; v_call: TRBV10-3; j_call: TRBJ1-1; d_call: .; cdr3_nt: TGTGCCATCAGTCCCCGCGAGGACATCCGAGGAGAAGCTTTCTTT; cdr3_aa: CAISPREDIRGEAFF
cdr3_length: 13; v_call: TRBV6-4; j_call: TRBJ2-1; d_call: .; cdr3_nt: TGTGCCAGCAGCGACAGGTGGGCAAATGAGCAGTTCTTC; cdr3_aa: CASSDRWANEQFF
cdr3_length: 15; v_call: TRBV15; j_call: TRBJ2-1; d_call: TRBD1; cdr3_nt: TGTGCCACCAGCAGCCCGGGACAGGGGGACAATGAGCAGTTCTTC; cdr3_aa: CATSSPGQGDNEQFF
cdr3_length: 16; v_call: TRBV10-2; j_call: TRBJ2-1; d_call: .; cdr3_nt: TGCGCCAGCGTGGAGGGCGGGCCCGGTTTTGGGAATGAGCAGTTCTTC; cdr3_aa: CASVEGGPGFGNEQFF
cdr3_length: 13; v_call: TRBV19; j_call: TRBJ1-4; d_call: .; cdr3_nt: TGTGCCAGCAATGAACCGGGAAGAGAAAAACTGTTTTTT; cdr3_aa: CASNEPGREKLFF
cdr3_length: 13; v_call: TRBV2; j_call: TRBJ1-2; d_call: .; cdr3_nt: TGTGCCAGCAGTGTAATGGAGGAGGGGGGCTACACCTTC; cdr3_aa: CASSVMEEGGYTF
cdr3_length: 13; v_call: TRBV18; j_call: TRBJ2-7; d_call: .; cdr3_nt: TGTGCCAGCTCACCTCACAGGGATTACGAGCAGTACTTC; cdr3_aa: CASSPHRDYEQYF
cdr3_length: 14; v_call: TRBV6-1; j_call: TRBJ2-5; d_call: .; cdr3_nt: TGTGCCAGCAGTGAGCAAGGCAGGGAAGAGACCCAGTACTTC; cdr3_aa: CASSEQGREETQYF
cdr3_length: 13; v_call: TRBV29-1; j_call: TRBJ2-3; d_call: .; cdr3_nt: TGCAGCACCGACGGAGGTCACACAGATACGCAGTATTTT; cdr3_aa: CSTDGGHTDTQYF
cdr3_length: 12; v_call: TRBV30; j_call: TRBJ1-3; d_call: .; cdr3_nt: TGTGCCTGGAGTGGCCCGGGAGGCACCATATATTTT; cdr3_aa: CAWSGPGGTIYF
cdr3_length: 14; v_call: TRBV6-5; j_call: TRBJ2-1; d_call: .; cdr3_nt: TGTGCCAGCAGTTACATAGGGGCCTACAATGAGCAGTTCTTC; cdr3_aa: CASSYIGAYNEQFF
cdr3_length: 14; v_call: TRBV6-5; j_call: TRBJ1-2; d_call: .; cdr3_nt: TGTGCCAGCTCTAACCAGGGCAGAGGCTATGGCTACACCTTC; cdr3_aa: CASSNQGRGYGYTF
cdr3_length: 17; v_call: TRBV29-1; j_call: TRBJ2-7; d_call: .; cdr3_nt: TGCAGCGTTGAAGGTCGCGCGTTACAGGGCCCGGCCTACGAGCAGTACTTC; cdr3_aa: CSVEGRALQGPAYEQYF
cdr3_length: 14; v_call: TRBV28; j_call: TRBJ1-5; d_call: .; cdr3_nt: TGTGCCAGCAGTTTACGGGGTAGCAATCAGCCCCAGCATTTT; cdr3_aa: CASSLRGSNQPQHF
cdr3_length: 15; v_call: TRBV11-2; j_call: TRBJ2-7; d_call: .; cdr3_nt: TGTGCCAGCAGCTTAGAACCCGCCGGGAGCTACGAGCAGTACTTC; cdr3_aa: CASSLEPAGSYEQYF
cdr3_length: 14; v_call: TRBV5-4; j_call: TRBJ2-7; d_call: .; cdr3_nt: TGTGCCAGCAGCTTGGATGCAGGGGCCTACGAGCAGTACTTC; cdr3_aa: CASSLDAGAYEQYF
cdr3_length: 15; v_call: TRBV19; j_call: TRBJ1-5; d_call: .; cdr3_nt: TGTGCCAGTAGTGCACAGGGTATTAGCAATCAGCCCCAGCATTTT; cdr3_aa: CASSAQGISNQPQHF
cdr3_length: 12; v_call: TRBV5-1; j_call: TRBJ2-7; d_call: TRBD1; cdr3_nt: TGCGCCAGCAGCCCAGGACAGGTCTTGCAGTACTTC; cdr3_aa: CASSPGQVLQYF
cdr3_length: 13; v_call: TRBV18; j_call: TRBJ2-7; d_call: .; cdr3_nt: TGTGCCAGCTCACCAGGGGACACCTACGAGCAGTACTTC; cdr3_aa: CASSPGDTYEQYF
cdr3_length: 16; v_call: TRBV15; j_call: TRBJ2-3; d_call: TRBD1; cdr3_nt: TGTGCCACCAGCAGAGATTGGGGACAGAGCACAGATACGCAGTATTTT; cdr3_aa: CATSRDWGQSTDTQYF
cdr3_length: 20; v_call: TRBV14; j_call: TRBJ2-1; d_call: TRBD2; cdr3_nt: TGTGCCAGCAGCCCCATAGGACTAGCGAGCACGACTCGAAGAGGCAATGAGCAGTTCTTC; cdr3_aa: CASSPIGLASTTRRGNEQFF
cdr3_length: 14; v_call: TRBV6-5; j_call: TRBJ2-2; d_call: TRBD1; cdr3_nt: TGTGCCAGCACAAGACAGGGACGGACCGCGGAGCTGTTTTTT; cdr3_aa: CASTRQGRTAELFF
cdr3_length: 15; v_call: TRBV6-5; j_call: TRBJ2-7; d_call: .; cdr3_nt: TGTGCCAGCAGCCGAAGTCCGGCCCAGAGAGGGGAGCAGTACTTC; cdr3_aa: CASSRSPAQRGEQYF
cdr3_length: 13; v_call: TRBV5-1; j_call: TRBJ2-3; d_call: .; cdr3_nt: TGCGCCAGCAGCTCCTTTTACGAGGATACGCAGTATTTT; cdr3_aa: CASSSFYEDTQYF
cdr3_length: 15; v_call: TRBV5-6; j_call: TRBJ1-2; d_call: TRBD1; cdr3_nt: TGTGCCAGCAGCCTAATTGACAGGGATAACTATGGCTACACCTTC; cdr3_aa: CASSLIDRDNYGYTF
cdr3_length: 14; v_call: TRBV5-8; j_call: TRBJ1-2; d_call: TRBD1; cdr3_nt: TGTGCCAGCAGCATAAACAGGGGACTGGGTGGCTACACCTTC; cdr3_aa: CASSINRGLGGYTF
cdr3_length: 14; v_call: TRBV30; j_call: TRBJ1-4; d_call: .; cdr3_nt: TGTGCCGGGGATAGGGGGTACCAGGAAGAAAAACTGTTTTTT; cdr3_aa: CAGDRGYQEEKLFF